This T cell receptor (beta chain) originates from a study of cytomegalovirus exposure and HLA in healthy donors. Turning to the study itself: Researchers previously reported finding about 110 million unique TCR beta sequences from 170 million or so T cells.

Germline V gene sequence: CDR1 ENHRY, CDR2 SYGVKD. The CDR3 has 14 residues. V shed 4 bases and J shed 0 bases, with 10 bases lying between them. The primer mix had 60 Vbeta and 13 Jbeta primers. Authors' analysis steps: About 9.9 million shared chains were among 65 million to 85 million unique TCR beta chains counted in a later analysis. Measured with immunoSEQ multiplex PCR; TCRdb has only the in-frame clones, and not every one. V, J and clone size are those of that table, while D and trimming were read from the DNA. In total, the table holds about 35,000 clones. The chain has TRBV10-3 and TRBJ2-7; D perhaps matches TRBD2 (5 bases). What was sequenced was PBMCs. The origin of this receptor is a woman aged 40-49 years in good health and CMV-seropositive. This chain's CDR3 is CAISGVASSYEQYF. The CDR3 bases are TGTGCCATCAGTGGGGTAGCGAGCTCCTACGAGCAGTACTTC.